This T cell receptor (beta chain) came from a study of long-term antiretroviral therapy in people with HIV. Study-wide results and limits: Dating from the mid-2000s to the late 2010s, the blood was possibly obtained under older ART regimens. HIV repertoires covered narrower CDR3 length ranges than controls did.

Survey level was the resolution at which the v3.0 immunoSEQ assay ran. Sequenced by immunoSEQ multiplex PCR; TCRdb stores in-frame clones only, minus some. The table records around 13,000 clones, under 80% of them present only once. Note on this clone: The antigen is undetermined.

CDR3 length: 14 amino acids. Germline lookup yields CDR1 SGHVS and CDR2 FQNEAQ. V was trimmed by 5 bases and J by 0 bases, leaving 10 bases between them. The J gene is TRBJ1-1, the V gene TRBV7-8, with a weak D call TRBD1 (5 bases). This clonotype was obtained from a man in his forties with HIV. The sequences come from unsorted PBMCs, collected 3.1 years after starting antiretroviral therapy. This CDR3 is CASSPGGVNTEAFF. CDR3 DNA sequence: TGTGCCAGCAGCCCTGGGGGTGTGAACACTGAAGCTTTCTTT.